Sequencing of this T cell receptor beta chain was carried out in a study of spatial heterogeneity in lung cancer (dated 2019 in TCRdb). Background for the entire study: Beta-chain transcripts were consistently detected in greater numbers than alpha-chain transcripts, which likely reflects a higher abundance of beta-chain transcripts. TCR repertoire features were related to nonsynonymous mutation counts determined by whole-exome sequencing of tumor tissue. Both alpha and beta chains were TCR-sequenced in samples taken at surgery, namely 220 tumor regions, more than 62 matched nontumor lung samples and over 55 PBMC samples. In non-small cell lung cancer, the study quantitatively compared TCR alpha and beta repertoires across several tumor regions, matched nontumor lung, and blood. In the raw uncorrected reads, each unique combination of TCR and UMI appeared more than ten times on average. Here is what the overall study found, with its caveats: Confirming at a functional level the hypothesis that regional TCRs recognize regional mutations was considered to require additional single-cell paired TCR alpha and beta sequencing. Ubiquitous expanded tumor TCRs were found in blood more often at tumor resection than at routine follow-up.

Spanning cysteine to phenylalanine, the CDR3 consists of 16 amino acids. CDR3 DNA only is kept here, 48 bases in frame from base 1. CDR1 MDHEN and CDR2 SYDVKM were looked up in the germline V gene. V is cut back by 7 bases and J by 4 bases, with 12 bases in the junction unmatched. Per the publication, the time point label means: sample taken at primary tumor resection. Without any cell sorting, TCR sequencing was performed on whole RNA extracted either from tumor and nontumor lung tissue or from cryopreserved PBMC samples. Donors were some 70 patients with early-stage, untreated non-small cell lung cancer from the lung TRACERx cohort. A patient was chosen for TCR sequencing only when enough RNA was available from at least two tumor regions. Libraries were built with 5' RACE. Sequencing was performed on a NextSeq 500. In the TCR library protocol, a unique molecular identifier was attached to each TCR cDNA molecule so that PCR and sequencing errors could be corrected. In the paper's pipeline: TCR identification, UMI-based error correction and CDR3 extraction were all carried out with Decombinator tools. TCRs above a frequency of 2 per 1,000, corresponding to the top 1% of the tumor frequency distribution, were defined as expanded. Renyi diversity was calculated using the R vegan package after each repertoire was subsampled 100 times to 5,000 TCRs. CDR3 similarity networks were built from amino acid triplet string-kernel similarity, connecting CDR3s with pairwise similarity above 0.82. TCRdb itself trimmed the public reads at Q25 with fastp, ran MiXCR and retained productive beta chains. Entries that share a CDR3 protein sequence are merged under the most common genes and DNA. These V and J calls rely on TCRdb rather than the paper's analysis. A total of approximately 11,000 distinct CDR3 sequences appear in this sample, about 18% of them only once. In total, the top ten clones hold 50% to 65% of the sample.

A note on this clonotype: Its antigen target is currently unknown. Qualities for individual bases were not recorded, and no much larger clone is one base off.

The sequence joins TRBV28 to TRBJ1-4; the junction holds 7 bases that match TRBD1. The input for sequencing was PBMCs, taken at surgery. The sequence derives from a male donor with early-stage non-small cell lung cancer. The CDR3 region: CASTDPLTGFNEKLFF. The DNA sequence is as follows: TGTGCCAGCACCGACCCGTTGACAGGGTTTAATGAAAAACTGTTTTTT.